A single sample gave rise to the 14 T cell receptor beta chains below, sequenced in a study of T cell responses to AZD1222 COVID-19 vaccine. TCRdb's copy holds only in-frame clones and misses some; the assay was immunoSEQ multiplex PCR. Found here are about 78,000 clones, 70% to 85% of them singletons; the top ten hold around 2.8%. The sample consisted of peripheral blood, taken on day 0 of AZD1222 vaccination. These receptors all come from an adult in good health.

The chain is built from TRBV7-6 and TRBJ2-2; D uncertain. This CDR3 comprises 13 residues. V was pared by 1 base and J by 8 bases, with 8 bases between. Germline CDR1 reads SGHVS; CDR2 reads FNYEAQ. The CDR3 is CASSLEMGGELFF. CDR3 sequence (DNA): TGTGCCAGCAGCTTAGAGATGGGAGGGGAGCTGTTTTTT.

The rearrangement joins TRBV5-1 to TRBJ1-3; D uncertain. CDR1 is SGHRS, CDR2 YFSETQ, per germline. The CDR3 spans 17 residues. With 0 bases removed from V and 0 bases from J, the gap between germline ends came to 13 bases. The CDR3, as DNA: TGCGCCAGCAGCTTGGAAGGCTCGCGCAACTCTGGAAACACCATATATTTT. Its translation is CASSLEGSRNSGNTIYF.

This clone has only one observation. This sequence joins TRBV2 and TRBJ2-7; 9 bases line up with TRBD2. Germline values: CDR1 SNHLY, CDR2 FYNNEI. The V segment lost 3 bases and the J segment 3 bases; nucleotides outside the gene matches: 6. This CDR3 is built from 15 residues. This CDR3 is CASSDPSGGYYEQYF. Written as DNA, the CDR3 is TGTGCCAGCAGTGATCCCAGCGGGGGGTACTACGAGCAGTACTTC.

The chain is built from TRBV29-1 and TRBJ2-3, with D possibly matching TRBD2 (6 bases). The CDR3 spans 15 residues. CDR1 and CDR2 from the germline V gene are SQVTM and ANQGSEA. V was pared by 3 bases and J by 0 bases, with 13 bases between. The CDR3 here is CSVEWGDASTDTQYF. The CDR3 DNA reads as TGCAGCGTTGAGTGGGGGGACGCAAGCACAGATACGCAGTATTTT.

The V gene is TRBV12-3 or TRBV12-4, the J gene TRBJ1-2; D may be TRBD1 (5 bases). The V and J ends lost 6 bases and 7 bases respectively, with 15 bases between them. The CDR3 spans 13 residues. The CDR3, as DNA: TGTGCCAGCAGCCCACAGGTGGCGAGTGGCTACACCTTC. It specifies CASSPQVASGYTF.

The gene calls are TRBV27 and TRBJ1-1; D is ambiguous. CDR1 and CDR2 from the germline V gene are MNHEY and SMNVEV (reference sequence). V lost 1 base and J 5 bases, leaving 11 bases between the germline ends. CDR3 length: 14 amino acids. CDR3 amino acids: CASSLWEQRTEAFF. The DNA of the CDR3 is TGTGCCAGCAGTTTATGGGAGCAGAGAACTGAAGCTTTCTTT.

V is TRBV6-5 and J is TRBJ2-1; D is uncertain. The CDR3 is 15 residues long. V lost 4 bases and J 7 bases, leaving 17 bases between the germline ends. The germline V gene has CDR1 MNHEY and CDR2 SVGAGI. The CDR3 loop reads CASSLRSHTRNEQFF. The CDR3 region has the DNA TGTGCCAGCAGTTTGCGGTCTCACACGAGGAATGAGCAGTTCTTC.

The V gene is TRBV7-2, the J gene TRBJ1-2; maybe TRBD1 (5 bases). Looked up from germline, CDR1 is SGHTA and CDR2 is FQGNSA. There are 13 residues in the CDR3. Trimming cost V 5 bases and J 5 bases, with 12 bases left between them. In nucleotides, the CDR3 is TGTGCCAGCAGCGCTGACAGAATTTATGGCTACACCTTC. Its protein is CASSADRIYGYTF.

This clone was seen just once. This chain joins TRBV18 and TRBJ1-5; possibly TRBD1 for D (5 bases). Germline V gene sequence: CDR1 KGHSH, CDR2 LQKENI. Trimming removed 1 base from V and 7 bases from J, with 8 bases in between. The CDR3 contains 13 residues. The CDR3 reads CASSPRRDQPQHF. The DNA for the CDR3 is TGTGCCAGCTCACCACGGCGGGACCAGCCCCAGCATTTT. Full variable domain (rest looked up from reference TRBV18 and TRBJ1-5): NAGVMQNPRHLVRRRGQEARLRCSPMKGHSHVYWYRQLPEEGLKFMVYLQKENIIDESGMPKERFSAEFPKEGPSILRIQQVVRGDSAAYFCASSPRRDQPQHFGDGTRLSIL.

This clone is a singleton in its sample. This chain connects TRBV5-1 to TRBJ1-6, with TRBD1 matching 9 bases. The CDR3 runs 15 residues. Losses at the gene ends were 4 bases for V and 10 bases for J; bases not matched to a gene: 9. Germline-derived CDR1 and CDR2 are SGHRS and YFSETQ. The CDR3 region has the DNA TGCGCCAGCAGCCCGAAGGGACAGGGAAAATCACCCCTCCACTTT. Protein: CASSPKGQGKSPLHF.

This chain links TRBV2 with TRBJ1-2; D remains unclear. Trimming removed 6 bases at V and 4 bases at J, with 15 bases between. Looked up from germline, CDR1 is SNHLY and CDR2 is FYNNEI. CDR3 length: 14 residues. The CDR3: CASRRGGLGYGYTF. In DNA form, the CDR3 reads TGTGCCAGCAGGAGAGGAGGACTGGGCTATGGCTACACCTTC.

V gene TRBV2 combines with J gene TRBJ2-3, with unresolved D. CDR1 is SNHLY, CDR2 FYNNEI, per germline. This CDR3 has 14 residues. The V gene lost 7 bases and the J gene lost 3 bases, with 14 bases spanning the gap. DNA for the CDR3: TGTGCCAGCATCCAGGATCAACCTACAGATACGCAGTATTTT. It encodes CASIQDQPTDTQYF.

The CDR3 loop reads CASSQERGQGPYGYTF. The CDR3 DNA follows: TGTGCCAGCAGCCAAGAGAGGGGACAGGGGCCTTACGGCTACACCTTC. This chain uses TRBV3-1 (or the pseudogene TRBV3-2) with TRBJ1-2; the match to TRBD1 covers 10 bases. This CDR3 comprises 16 residues. Unmatched junction bases numbered 9, after V lost 0 bases and J lost 8 bases. CDR1 is LGHDT, CDR2 YNNKEL, per germline (reference sequence).

This rearrangement joins TRBV6-2 or TRBV6-3 to TRBJ2-7; unclear D gene. The germline CDR1 and CDR2 sequences are MNHEY and SVGEGT. V was trimmed by 0 bases and J by 4 bases, leaving 10 bases between them. This CDR3 comprises 14 residues. The CDR3 DNA follows: TGTGCCAGCAGTTACTCGACGGGCCGATACGAGCAGTACTTC. Protein: CASSYSTGRYEQYF.